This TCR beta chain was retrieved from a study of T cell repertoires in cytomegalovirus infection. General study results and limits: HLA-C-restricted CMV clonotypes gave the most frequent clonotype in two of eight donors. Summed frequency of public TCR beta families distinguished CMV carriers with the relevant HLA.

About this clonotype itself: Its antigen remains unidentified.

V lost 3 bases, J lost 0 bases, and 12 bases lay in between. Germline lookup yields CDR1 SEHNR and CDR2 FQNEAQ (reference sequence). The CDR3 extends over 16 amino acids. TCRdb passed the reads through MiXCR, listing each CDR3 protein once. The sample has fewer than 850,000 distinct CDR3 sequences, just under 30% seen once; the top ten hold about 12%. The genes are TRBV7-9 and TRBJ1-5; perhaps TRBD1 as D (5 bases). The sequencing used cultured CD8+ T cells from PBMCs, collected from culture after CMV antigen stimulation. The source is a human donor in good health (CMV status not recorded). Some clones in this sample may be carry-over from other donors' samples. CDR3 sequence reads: CASSLGGNDSNQPQHF. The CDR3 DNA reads TGTGCCAGCAGCTTGGGGGGGAACGATAGCAATCAGCCCCAGCATTTT.